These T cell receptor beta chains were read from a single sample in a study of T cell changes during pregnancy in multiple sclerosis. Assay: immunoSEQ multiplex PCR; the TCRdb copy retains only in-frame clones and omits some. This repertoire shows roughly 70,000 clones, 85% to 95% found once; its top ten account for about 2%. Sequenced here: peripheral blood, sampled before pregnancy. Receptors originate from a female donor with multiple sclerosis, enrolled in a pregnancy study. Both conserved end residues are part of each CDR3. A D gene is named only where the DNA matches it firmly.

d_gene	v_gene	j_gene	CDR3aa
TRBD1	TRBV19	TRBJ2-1	CASNLIGTGLDEQFF
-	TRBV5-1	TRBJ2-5	CASSRDLETQYF
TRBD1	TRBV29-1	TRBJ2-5	CSVEKTGSSVGTQYF
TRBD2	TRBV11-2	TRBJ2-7	CASSSPGLAGGLHEQYF
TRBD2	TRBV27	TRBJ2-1	CASSLPGLAGVGEQFF
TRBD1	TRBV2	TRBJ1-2	CASSEQGAFGYTF
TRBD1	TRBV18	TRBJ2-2	CASSPTGGMNTGELFF
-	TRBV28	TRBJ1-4	CASSLRQPFGEKLFF
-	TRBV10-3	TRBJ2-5	CAISLTGETQYF
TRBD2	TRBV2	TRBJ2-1	CASSSAGGGRHEQFF
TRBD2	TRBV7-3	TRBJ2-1	CASSPNQAGGWLSSYNEQFF
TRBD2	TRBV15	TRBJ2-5	CATSRGLAGEETQYF
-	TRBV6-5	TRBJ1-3	CASSYRPGSSGNTIYF
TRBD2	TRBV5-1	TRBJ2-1	CASSLGLAGVNEQFF
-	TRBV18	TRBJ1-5	CASSPTEDQPQHF
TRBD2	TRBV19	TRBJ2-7	CASSLVAGGSSEQYF
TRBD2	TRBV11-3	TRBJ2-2	CASSPLAGATGELFF
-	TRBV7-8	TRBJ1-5	CASSLKRGVLEPQHF
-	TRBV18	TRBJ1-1	CASSPQGGNTEAFF
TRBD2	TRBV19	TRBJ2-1	CASSEMTSGKTSEQFF
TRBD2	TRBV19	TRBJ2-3	CASSLSAIYSGSGTDTQYF
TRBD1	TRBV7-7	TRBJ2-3	CASSLQGAIDTQYF
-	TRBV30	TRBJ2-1	CAWSVGQGPLNEQFF
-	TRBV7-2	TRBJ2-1	CASSLARAPNGNEQFF
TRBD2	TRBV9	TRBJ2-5	CASSLGTSGLQETQYF
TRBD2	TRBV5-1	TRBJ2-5	CASSFLAEETQYF
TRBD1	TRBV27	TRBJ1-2	CASSLGQGVGYTF
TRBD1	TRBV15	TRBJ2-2	CATSEGQGDTGELFF
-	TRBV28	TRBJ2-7	CPSFRGEQYF
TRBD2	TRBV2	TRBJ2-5	CASIGLATQETQYF
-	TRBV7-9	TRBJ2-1	CASSSAWTANNEQFF